The clone carrying this T cell receptor beta chain has more than one count but fewer than ten. Seattle cases were enrolled at active infection and followed longitudinally. Germline CDR1 is SGHTA and CDR2 is FQGNSA. There are 16 residues in the CDR3. V lost 4 bases to trimming and J lost 4 bases; unmatched junction nucleotides: 8. This sample is part of a study of blood T cell repertoires in COVID-19. Study information: Some COVID-19 samples were acute and others convalescent; all came from the United States, Italy and Spain. The analysed material was cDNA or gDNA that came from T cells, B-cell-depleted T cells, or PBMCs.

Per the original data handling: Nucleated cell counts were estimated from reference gene primer amplification. Clones were sequenced by immunoSEQ multiplex PCR, and TCRdb holds only the in-frame ones, with some missing. V, J and clone size derive from that table, while D and trimming were established from the DNA sequence. This repertoire shows just under 350,000 clones, 88% found once; its top ten account for approximately 7.4%. Material: peripheral blood. This receptor was obtained from an older woman with COVID-19, enrolled during active disease. The chain carries TRBV7-2 and TRBJ2-3, with 10 nucleotides matching TRBD2. The CDR3 DNA is TGTGCCAGCAGCTCTCCTAGCGGGGGTATGGCAGATACGCAGTATTTT. Amino acid sequence: CASSSPSGGMADTQYF.